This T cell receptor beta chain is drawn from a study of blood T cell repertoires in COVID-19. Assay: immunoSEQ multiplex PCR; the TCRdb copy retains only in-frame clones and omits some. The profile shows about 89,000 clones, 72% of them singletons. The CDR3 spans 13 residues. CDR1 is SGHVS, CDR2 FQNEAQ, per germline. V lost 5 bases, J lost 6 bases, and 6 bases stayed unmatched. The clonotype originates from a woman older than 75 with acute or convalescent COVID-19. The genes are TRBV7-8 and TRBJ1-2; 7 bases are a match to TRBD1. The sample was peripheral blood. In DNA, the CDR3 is TGTGCCAGCAGCGCGACAGGGATTCATGGCTACACCTTC. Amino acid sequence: CASSATGIHGYTF.